This record concerns one T cell receptor beta chain sequence. Its antigen target is currently unknown. Base qualities were left out, and no much larger clone turns up one base away. TCRbeta CDR3 regions were amplified from genomic DNA using the immunoSEQ Assay, a bias-controlled multiplex PCR. For the original study's pipeline: The number of nucleated cells in each sample was estimated from the amplification of reference gene primers within the assay. Sequence reads were collapsed and filtered to measure the absolute abundance of every unique TCRbeta CDR3 rearrangement. For each sample, productive Simpson clonality was calculated by taking the square root of Simpson's diversity index across productive rearrangements. The source is immuneACCESS, and TCRdb retained only in-frame sequences with V and J called. Part of the clones is not carried over; for the studies checked, unresolved V genes explain less than half of this, and the remainder is unexplained. V and J calls plus clone size are reproduced from that table; the DNA served to infer D and trimming. A total of roughly 360,000 clones appear in this sample, about 89% of them only once. Roughly 1.4% of the sample is taken by the ten largest.

The data originate from a study of blood T cell repertoires in COVID-19 (dated by TCRdb to 2018 to 2021). About the full investigation: Samples covering the acute and convalescent phases of COVID-19 were provided by collaborators in the United States, Italy and Spain. The samples were drawn from the first 160 participants of the ongoing ImmuneRACE study and from 950 to 1,500 subjects provided by 6 global collaborators. Where HLA class I and class II types were available, the types were taken from metadata supplied by the sample provider, not from assay-based typing. The material from the prospective study consisted of cDNA or gDNA derived from T cells, B-cell-depleted T cells, or PBMCs. Deeply sampled blood TCRbeta repertoires from subjects exposed to, actively infected with, or recovered from COVID-19 were included in the dataset. The sample metadata nearly always contained a de-identified subject ID, COVID-19 status, age in years and sex. The repertoires were released in a freely available public database intended as a resource for research on the immune response to SARS-CoV-2. Overall study outcomes, separate from this receptor: Clinical and demographic metadata were provided uncurated, with the amount varying by source and participant.

Participants in the prospective study were aged 18 to 89 years, lived in 20 to 30 United States geographic areas, and enrolled through a virtual design. To assign participants to cohorts, the prospective study relied on clinical history that participants themselves reported in a screening survey and a study questionnaire. Recovered participants in ImmuneRACE Cohort 3 were defined by two consecutive negative NP/OP PCR tests, clearance by a healthcare professional, or resolution of symptoms. In the prospective study, mobile phlebotomists collected whole blood, serum and a nasopharyngeal or oropharyngeal swab from each participant. Over a roughly 2-month period, participants in the prospective study had the option of providing additional blood draws and questionnaires. Blood samples from the prospective study were shipped frozen or at room temperature prior to DNA extraction. Reading from cysteine to phenylalanine, the CDR3 counts 14 amino acids. Just the 42-base CDR3 DNA is kept, in frame starting at base 1. Trimming at the junction amounts to 6 bases on V and 2 bases on J, and the germline ends lie 10 bases apart. Sequences MNHEY (CDR1) and SMNVEV (CDR2) are obtained from the germline V gene (reference sequence).

Sequenced sample: PBMCs or T cells enriched from blood (not recorded which). The rearranged chain carries TRBV27 and TRBJ2-2; the D gene is possibly TRBD1, with 5 bases matching. This clonotype was sampled from a man younger than 45 who had recovered from COVID-19. At the DNA level, the sequence is TGTGCCAGCAGAAAGGACACTAACACCGGGGAGCTGTTTTTT. The encoded protein is CASRKDTNTGELFF.